The 6 T cell receptor beta chains below all came from one sample that was sequenced in a study of cytomegalovirus exposure and HLA in healthy donors. With 60 Vbeta and 13 Jbeta primers, the PCR was carried out. Sequenced by immunoSEQ multiplex PCR; TCRdb stores in-frame clones only, minus some. The table lists about 250,000 clones, 80% to 95% of them singletons. Sequencing used PBMCs. These receptors were taken from a girl aged 2 to 9 in good health and CMV-seronegative.

This chain connects TRBV11-2 to TRBJ1-5; 10 bases map to TRBD1. V lost 1 base, J lost 5 bases, and 8 bases stayed unmatched. The CDR3 runs to 17 residues. Germline V lookup: CDR1 SGHAT, CDR2 FQNNGV. CDR3 amino acids: CASSLGWDRGRDQPQHF. In DNA, the CDR3 is TGTGCCAGCAGCTTAGGATGGGACAGGGGAAGGGATCAGCCCCAGCATTTT. The variable domain in full, with the rest retrieved from reference TRBV11-2 and TRBJ1-5, is EAGVAQSPRYKIIEKRQSVAFWCNPISGHATLYWYQQILGQGPKLLIQFQNNGVVDDSQLPKDRFSAERLKGVDSTLKIQPAKLEDSAVYLCASSLGWDRGRDQPQHFGDGTRLSIL.

The chain carries TRBV11-2 and TRBJ2-3; D possibly corresponds to TRBD2 (5 bases). Trimming shortened V by 2 bases and J by 0 bases, and 12 bases separated the two germline ends. CDR3 size: 16 residues. The germline CDR1 and CDR2 sequences are SGHAT and FQNNGV. CDR3 nucleotides: TGTGCCAGCAGCTTATTTCTCGGGGTGAGCACAGATACGCAGTATTTT. This gives the protein CASSLFLGVSTDTQYF.

The V and J genes are TRBV2 and TRBJ1-5; 12 nucleotides match TRBD1. The CDR3 runs to 21 residues. Germline V CDR1 and CDR2: SNHLY, FYNNEI. The junction had 19 bases not matched to a gene; V was cut back by 6 bases and J by 1 base. DNA of the CDR3: TGTGCCAGCAGCTCACAGAGACCCTCCCGGGACAGGGGGCCAAGCAATCAGCCCCAGCATTTT. This gives the protein CASSSQRPSRDRGPSNQPQHF.

The chain recombines TRBV10-1 with TRBJ2-7, with 7 bases identical to TRBD1. This CDR3 is built from 15 residues. Germline-derived CDR1 and CDR2 are WNHNN and SYGVQD (reference sequence). After removal of 2 bases from V and 0 bases from J, the junction contained 4 bases not matched to a gene. The CDR3 spells CASSELGQASYEQYF. In nucleotides, the CDR3 is TGCGCCAGCAGTGAGCTTGGACAGGCCTCCTACGAGCAGTACTTC.

This clone was counted only a few times. The rearrangement links TRBV19 to TRBJ1-5; possibly TRBD1 for D (6 bases). V gave up 1 base and J gave up 0 bases, with 7 bases separating them. The V gene's germline CDR1 is LNHDA and CDR2 SQIVND (reference sequence). CDR3 length: 15 amino acids. CDR3 sequence reads: CASSIGGLSNQPQHF. CDR3 DNA: TGTGCCAGTAGTATAGGGGGGCTTAGCAATCAGCCCCAGCATTTT.

The gene calls are TRBV18 and TRBJ1-5; 7 bases fit TRBD1. Germline loops: CDR1 KGHSH, CDR2 LQKENI. This CDR3 is built from 17 residues. J gave up 0 bases and V 3 bases, and 8 bases lay outside the gene matches. CDR3 sequence: CASSPGEGGPSNQPQHF. The CDR3 DNA follows: TGTGCCAGCTCACCCGGCGAAGGGGGCCCTAGCAATCAGCCCCAGCATTTT.